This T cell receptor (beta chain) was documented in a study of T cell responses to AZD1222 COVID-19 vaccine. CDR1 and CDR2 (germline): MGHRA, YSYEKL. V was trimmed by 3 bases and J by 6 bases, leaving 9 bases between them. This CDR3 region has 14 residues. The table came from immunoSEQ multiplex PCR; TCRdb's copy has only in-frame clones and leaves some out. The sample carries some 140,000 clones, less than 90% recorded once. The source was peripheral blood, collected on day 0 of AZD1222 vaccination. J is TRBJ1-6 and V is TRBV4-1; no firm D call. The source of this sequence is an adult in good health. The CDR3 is CASSQEQFNSPLHF. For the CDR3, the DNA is TGCGCCAGCAGCCAGGAACAATTTAATTCACCCCTCCACTTT.